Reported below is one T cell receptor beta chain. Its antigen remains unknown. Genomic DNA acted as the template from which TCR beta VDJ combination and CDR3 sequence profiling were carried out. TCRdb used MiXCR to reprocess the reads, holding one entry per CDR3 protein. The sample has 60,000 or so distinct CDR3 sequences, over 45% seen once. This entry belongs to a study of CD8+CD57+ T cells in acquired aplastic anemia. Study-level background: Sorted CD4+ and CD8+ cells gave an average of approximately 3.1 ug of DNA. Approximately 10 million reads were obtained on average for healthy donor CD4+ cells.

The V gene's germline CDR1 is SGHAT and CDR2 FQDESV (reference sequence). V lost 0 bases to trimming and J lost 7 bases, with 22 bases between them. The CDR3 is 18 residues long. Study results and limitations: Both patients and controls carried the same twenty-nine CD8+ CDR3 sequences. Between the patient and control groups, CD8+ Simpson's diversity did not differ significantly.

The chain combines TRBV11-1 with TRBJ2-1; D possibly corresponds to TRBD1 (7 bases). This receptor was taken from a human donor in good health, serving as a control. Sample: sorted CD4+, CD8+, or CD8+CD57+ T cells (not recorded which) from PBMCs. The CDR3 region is CASSLARGAGTARNEQFF. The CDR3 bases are TGTGCCAGCAGCTTAGCTCGCGGGGCAGGGACAGCGAGGAATGAGCAGTTCTTC.